This record concerns one T cell receptor (beta chain) sequence. From germline, CDR1 is GTSNPN and CDR2 SVGIG (reference sequence). The CDR3 runs to 14 residues. V lost 0 bases to trimming and J lost 7 bases, with 10 bases between them. This record comes from a study of blood T cell repertoires in COVID-19. Study-wide background: Sites across the United States, Italy and Spain contributed samples from acute and convalescent COVID-19. The cDNA or gDNA used as material had been derived from T cells, B-cell-depleted T cells, or PBMCs.

Original analysis: Nucleated cell counts were estimated from reference gene primer amplification. Assay used: immunoSEQ multiplex PCR; TCRdb lists only in-frame clones, some missing. V, J and clone size are those of that table, while D and trimming were read from the DNA. The data hold 130,000 to 150,000 clones, with 79% observed a single time. The V gene is TRBV30, the J gene TRBJ1-6, with no clear D. Sequencing was performed on peripheral blood. The clonotype originates from a woman in her 70s with COVID-19, enrolled during active disease. The CDR3 nucleotides are TGTGCCTGGAGTGTCCAGAACCAGAATTCACCCCTCCACTTT. Translation gives CAWSVQNQNSPLHF.